These 21 T cell receptor beta chains were all obtained from the same sample, sequenced in a study of OX40 agonist ivuxolimab in advanced cancers. Here immunoSEQ multiplex PCR was the method, and the copy in TCRdb shows in-frame clones only, minus some. The repertoire holds nearly 110,000 clones, with around 93% as singletons. The starting material was CD4+ or CD8+ T cells sorted from blood, obtained in a trial of the OX40 agonist ivuxolimab. The receptors here all came from an adult with an advanced solid tumor such as melanoma, head and neck, liver or kidney cancer.

This chain uses TRBV19 with TRBJ2-1, with a weak D call TRBD2 (6 bases). There are 14 residues in the CDR3. Germline CDR1 is LNHDA and CDR2 is SQIVND (reference sequence). V gave up 7 bases and J gave up 7 bases, with 17 bases separating them. The CDR3 nucleotides read TGTGCCAGTAATGTACCGGGAGAAATAAATGAGCAGTTCTTC. Encoded protein: CASNVPGEINEQFF.

This chain joins TRBV5-1 and TRBJ2-5; 7 nucleotides match TRBD1. V lost 4 bases, J lost 0 bases, and 6 bases stayed unmatched. CDR3 length: 15 amino acids. The germline V gene has CDR1 SGHRS and CDR2 YFSETQ. CDR3 nucleotide sequence: TGCGCCAGCAGCAACGTACAGGGGTACCAAGAGACCCAGTACTTC. Protein sequence: CASSNVQGYQETQYF.

The V gene is TRBV5-4, the J gene TRBJ2-1, with 7 bases matching TRBD2. Trimming at V came to 7 bases and at J to 11 bases, leaving 15 bases not matched to a gene. The CDR3 covers 14 residues. CDR1 and CDR2 from the germline V gene are SGHNT and YYREEE (reference sequence). CDR3 nucleotides: TGTGCCAGCCGTTTTCAGGGAGGGGCGGTAAAGCAGTTCTTC. Protein product: CASRFQGGAVKQFF.

A single count supports this clone. V is TRBV6-6 and J is TRBJ1-4; possibly TRBD1 for D (5 bases). Germline V gene data show CDR1 as MNHNY and CDR2 as SVGAGI (reference sequence). Trimming removed 2 bases at V and 0 bases at J, with 10 bases between. The CDR3 is made up of 16 amino acids. In nucleotides, the CDR3 is TGTGCCAGCAGTTACCAGTCGGGGGCAACTAATGAAAAACTGTTTTTT. Translation gives CASSYQSGATNEKLFF.

This chain uses TRBV5-8 with TRBJ2-1; D uncertain. This CDR3 is built from 15 residues. The germline V and J ends were trimmed by 4 bases and 1 base, with 12 bases remaining between them. The germline gives CDR1 SGHTS, CDR2 YDEGEE. CDR3 protein: CASSPFGRSYNEQFF. As DNA, the CDR3 is TGTGCCAGCAGCCCCTTCGGAAGGTCCTACAATGAGCAGTTCTTC.

The chain is built from TRBV6-5 and TRBJ2-7; D gene uncertain. The CDR3 runs 15 residues. The V gene lost 2 bases and the J gene lost 2 bases, with 13 bases spanning the gap. Looked up from germline, CDR1 is MNHEY and CDR2 is SVGAGI. This CDR3 reads CASSYRTPSTYEQYF. In DNA, the CDR3 is TGTGCCAGCAGTTACCGAACCCCCAGTACCTACGAGCAGTACTTC.

The chain joins TRBV10-3 to TRBJ1-5, with D unclear. This CDR3 comprises 16 residues. V was trimmed by 0 bases and J by 0 bases, leaving 9 bases between them. Looked up from germline, CDR1 is ENHRY and CDR2 is SYGVKD. CDR3 nucleotides: TGTGCCATCAGTGAGTCCGGCGACTATAGCAATCAGCCCCAGCATTTT. Residues: CAISESGDYSNQPQHF.

The genes are TRBV25-1 and TRBJ2-3; D is ambiguous. With 4 bases removed from V and 2 bases from J, the gap between germline ends came to 10 bases. Germline CDR1 MGHDK, CDR2 SYGVNS. The CDR3 is 14 amino acids. The CDR3 protein is CASSGPLFTDTQYF. Here the CDR3 DNA reads TGTGCCAGCAGTGGACCGTTGTTCACAGATACGCAGTATTTT.

This chain connects TRBV7-9 to TRBJ1-4, with D possibly matching TRBD1 (5 bases). This CDR3 region has 14 residues. V was shortened by 5 bases and J by 8 bases, with 15 bases between the two germline ends. The V gene's germline CDR1 is SEHNR and CDR2 FQNEAQ (reference sequence). The CDR3 loop reads CASSPGRVGEKLFF. The CDR3 DNA reads as TGTGCCAGCAGCCCAGGGAGGGTCGGGGAAAAACTGTTTTTT. Full variable domain (rest looked up from reference TRBV7-9 and TRBJ1-4): DTGVSQNPRHKITKRGQNVTFRCDPISEHNRLYWYRQTLGQGPEFLTYFQNEAQLEKSRLLSDRFSAERPKGSFSTLEIQRTEQGDSAMYLCASSPGRVGEKLFFGSGTQLSVL.

J is TRBJ2-1 and V is TRBV29-1, with 8 bases identical to TRBD2. Germline-derived CDR1 and CDR2 are SQVTM and ANQGSEA. The CDR3 covers 14 residues. V lost 3 bases, J lost 2 bases, and 3 bases stayed unmatched. This CDR3 is CSVDGGLAYNEQFF. As DNA, the CDR3 is TGCAGCGTTGACGGGGGACTAGCCTACAATGAGCAGTTCTTC.

V is TRBV19 and J is TRBJ1-1, with D maybe TRBD1 (6 bases). The length of the CDR3 is 15 residues. Between the trimmed V and J ends, which lost 1 base and 5 bases, there was a span of 14 bases. Germline V CDR1 and CDR2: LNHDA, SQIVND (reference sequence). In DNA form, the CDR3 reads TGTGCCAGTAGTATAGTCGGAGGGGGGGGGACTGAAGCTTTCTTT. It encodes CASSIVGGGGTEAFF.

This chain links TRBV7-6 with TRBJ2-5; D is unclear. The V end was cut by 7 bases, the J end by 5 bases, with 8 bases between. The CDR3 spans 11 residues. The germline V gene encodes CDR1 SGHVS and CDR2 FNYEAQ. The CDR3, as DNA: TGTGCCAGCACCCCAGGCGAGACCCAGTACTTC. Translation gives CASTPGETQYF.

Notes on this clone: Other DNA sequences from this sample encode an identical CDR3 as well. The chain carries TRBV9 and TRBJ2-7; D gene unclear. V lost 0 bases and J 1 base, leaving 8 bases between the germline ends. This CDR3 comprises 14 residues. CDR1 SGDLS and CDR2 YYNGEE come from the germline V gene. The DNA of the CDR3 is TGTGCCAGCAGCGTAGACGGCAGATCCTACGAGCAGTACTTC. It is translated as CASSVDGRSYEQYF.

The V gene is TRBV5-1, the J gene TRBJ2-6; 9 nucleotides agree with TRBD1. V lost 0 bases to trimming and J lost 4 bases; unmatched junction nucleotides: 8. Per germline, CDR1 SGHRS and CDR2 YFSETQ. This CDR3 has 18 amino acids. Here the CDR3 reads CASSLVGTGQTGANVLTF. CDR3 in DNA: TGCGCCAGCAGCTTGGTCGGGACAGGGCAAACCGGGGCCAACGTCCTGACTTTC.

Here the CDR3 DNA reads TGTGCCAGCAGTGAAGTGGGCCTTGGAGTCAGTATCGCAGGTACGCAGTATTTT. This sequence encodes CASSEVGLGVSIAGTQYF. The chain uses TRBV6-1 and TRBJ2-3; D remains ambiguous. Germline V gene sequence: CDR1 MNHNS, CDR2 SASEGT. Between the trimmed V and J ends, which lost 1 base and 8 bases, there was a span of 25 bases. This CDR3 spans 18 amino acids.

This rearrangement joins TRBV6-1 to TRBJ1-5, with 7 nucleotides matching TRBD1. Germline loops: CDR1 MNHNS, CDR2 SASEGT. The CDR3 is 13 residues long. V shed 6 bases, J shed 7 bases, and the junction held 6 bases outside the gene matches. CDR3 amino acids: CASRPDRAQPQHF. The CDR3 DNA is TGTGCCAGCAGGCCCGACAGGGCGCAGCCCCAGCATTTT.

This clone was observed a handful of times. The rearrangement links TRBV28 to TRBJ2-7; perhaps TRBD2 as D (5 bases). V lost 3 bases to trimming and J lost 1 base, with 16 bases between them. Germline V CDR1 and CDR2: MDHEN, SYDVKM. This CDR3 is built from 16 residues. This CDR3 reads CASSFSEGSRSYEQYF. The CDR3 DNA reads TGTGCCAGCAGTTTCTCTGAGGGCAGCCGTTCCTACGAGCAGTACTTC.

The chain recombines TRBV5-4 with TRBJ2-2; D call uncertain. Germline CDR1 SGHNT, CDR2 YYREEE (reference sequence). The CDR3 has 14 residues. Trimming stripped 1 base from V and 1 base from J, with 5 bases between. The CDR3 loop is CASSLQRNTGELFF. The CDR3 nucleotides read TGTGCCAGCAGCTTGCAGCGGAACACCGGGGAGCTGTTTTTT.

A single count supports this clone. This chain uses TRBV18 with TRBJ1-3, with TRBD1 matching over 7 bases. The CDR3 spans 14 residues. CDR1 KGHSH and CDR2 LQKENI come from the germline V gene. The trim removed 8 bases at V and 4 bases at J, leaving 8 bases unmatched. The DNA for the CDR3 is TGTGCCAGCCAGCCCGTGACAGGGGGAAACACCATATATTTT. Its protein is CASQPVTGGNTIYF.

This chain uses TRBV7-9 with TRBJ1-2, with 7 bases matching TRBD1. With 5 bases clipped from V and 4 bases from J, the junction kept 10 bases outside the gene matches. The CDR3 covers 15 residues. Germline CDR1 is SEHNR and CDR2 is FQNEAQ (reference sequence). The CDR3 DNA sequence: TGTGCCAGCAGCGGGGGACAGTCCAGCTTCTATGGCTACACCTTC. Its translation: CASSGGQSSFYGYTF.

The gene calls are TRBV7-9 and TRBJ2-5, with TRBD1 identical over 9 bases. Per germline, CDR1 SEHNR and CDR2 FQNEAQ (reference sequence). Trimming took 5 bases from V and 4 from J; bases not matched to a gene: 2. CDR3 size: 13 residues. DNA of the CDR3: TGTGCCAGCAGCCCGGGACAGGGAGAGACCCAGTACTTC. It translates to CASSPGQGETQYF.